The present TCR beta chain was sequenced within a study of blood T cells in healthy people across ages. Study-level findings and limits: A greater number of naive CD4+ cells and higher diversity distinguished long-lived donors from aged donors. Naive and antigen-experienced cells could not be conclusively compared, given unsorted PBMCs.

A second PCR of 7 to 11 cycles used a sample-barcoded 5' primer and a J-beta primer mix. Each CDR3 protein is one row after TCRdb ran MiXCR on the 5' RACE reads. The sample records 590,000 or so distinct CDR3 sequences, 25% to 30% being singletons. This clonotype has ten or more counts. Its target is not known. The length of the CDR3 is 14 residues. Germline V gives CDR1 SGDLS, CDR2 YYNGEE. Losses at the gene ends were 4 bases for V and 4 bases for J; bases not matched to a gene: 4. PBMCs numbering at least 6 million were isolated per sample. There were at least 5 micrograms of total RNA extracted from every sample.

The clonotype comes from a woman of 80 years or more in good health. Sequences were obtained from blood. V usage is TRBV9 and J usage is TRBJ2-5; 10 bases are a match to TRBD2. CDR3 sequence (DNA): TGTGCCAGCAGCAGCGGGGGGGCCTCAGAGACCCAGTACTTC. Residues: CASSSGGASETQYF.